This record covers a single T cell receptor beta chain. The record originates from a study of blood T cell repertoires in COVID-19. In the study overall: Donors in the United States, Italy and Spain gave samples during acute or convalescent COVID-19.

Residents of over 20 US areas, aged about 18 to 100 years, made up the participants. Cohort placement rested on clinical history that participants reported themselves. Clones were sequenced by immunoSEQ multiplex PCR, and TCRdb holds only the in-frame ones, with some missing. The table includes more than 300,000 clones, approximately 90% detected once. CDR3 length: 13 amino acids. Germline V gene sequence: CDR1 KGHDR, CDR2 SFDVKD. The V end was cut by 7 bases, the J end by 1 base, with 9 bases between. The sample consisted of PBMCs or T cells enriched from blood (not recorded which). The chain uses TRBV24-1 and TRBJ1-1; D not resolved. The origin of this receptor is a woman younger than 30 who had recovered from COVID-19. The CDR3: CATSPGKNTEAFF. CDR3 DNA sequence: TGTGCCACCAGCCCCGGGAAGAACACTGAAGCTTTCTTT.